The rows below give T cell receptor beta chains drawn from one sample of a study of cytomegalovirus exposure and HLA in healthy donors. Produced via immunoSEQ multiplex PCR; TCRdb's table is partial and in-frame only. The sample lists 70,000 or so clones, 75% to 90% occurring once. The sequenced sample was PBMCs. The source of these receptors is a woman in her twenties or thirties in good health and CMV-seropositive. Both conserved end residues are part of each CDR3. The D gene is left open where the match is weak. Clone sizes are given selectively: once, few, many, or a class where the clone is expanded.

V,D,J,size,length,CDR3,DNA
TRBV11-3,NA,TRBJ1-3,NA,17,CASSLDKTVFSGNTIYF,TGTGCCAGCAGCTTAGACAAAACAGTCTTCTCTGGAAACACCATATATTTT
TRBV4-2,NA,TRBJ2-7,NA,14,CASSQGQGLYEQYF,TGTGCCAGCAGCCAAGGACAGGGACTCTACGAGCAGTACTTC
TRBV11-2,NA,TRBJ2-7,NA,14,CASSAKGGIYEQYF,TGTGCCAGCAGCGCCAAGGGGGGGATATACGAGCAGTACTTC
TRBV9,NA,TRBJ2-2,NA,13,CASSATTTGELFF,TGTGCCAGCAGCGCCACAACCACCGGGGAGCTGTTTTTT
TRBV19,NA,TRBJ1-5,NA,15,CASSGDIISNQPQHF,TGTGCCAGTAGTGGGGACATCATTAGCAATCAGCCCCAGCATTTT
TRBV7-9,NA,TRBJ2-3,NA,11,CASSSADTQYF,TGTGCCAGCAGCTCAGCAGATACGCAGTATTTT
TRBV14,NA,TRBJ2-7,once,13,CASRYTGNYEQYF,TGTGCCAGCAGGTATACAGGGAACTACGAGCAGTACTTC
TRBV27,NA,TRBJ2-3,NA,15,CASSLKAGSTDTQYF,TGTGCCAGCAGTTTAAAGGCAGGAAGCACAGATACGCAGTATTTT
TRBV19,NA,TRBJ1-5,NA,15,CASSIDPRGNQPQHF,TGTGCCAGTAGTATCGATCCCCGAGGTAATCAGCCCCAGCATTTT
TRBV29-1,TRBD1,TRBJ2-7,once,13,CSVGGQGAYEQYF,TGCAGCGTGGGTGGACAGGGAGCCTACGAGCAGTACTTC